The clone carrying this T cell receptor (beta chain) has ten or more counts. Its specificity is not known. A TCRbeta library incorporating unique molecular identifiers was prepared. TCRdb itself ran the PCR reads through MiXCR, one entry per CDR3 protein. There are almost 250,000 distinct CDR3 sequences in the sample; under 30% occur only once, and more than 2% lies in the top ten. The sample is drawn from a study of T-cell reconstitution after alpha-beta-depleted transplantation in children. Trimming removed 4 bases at V and 0 bases at J, with 19 bases between. The length of the CDR3 is 16 residues. Germline V lookup: CDR1 SQVTM, CDR2 ANQGSEA. Findings of the study overall: Once a year had passed after transplant, T-cell counts and diversity came mostly from newly produced T cells.

This clonotype was obtained from a girl aged 2 to 10 with Fanconi anemia, due to receive a stem cell transplant. Sequenced here: PBMCs, sampled before TCRalphabeta/CD19-depleted stem cell transplant. This chain links TRBV29-1 with TRBJ2-7; TRBD2 is a possible D gene (7 bases). CDR3 residues: CSVGGGGSQGSYEQYF. CDR3 DNA: TGCAGCGTTGGAGGGGGAGGGTCCCAAGGCTCCTACGAGCAGTACTTC.